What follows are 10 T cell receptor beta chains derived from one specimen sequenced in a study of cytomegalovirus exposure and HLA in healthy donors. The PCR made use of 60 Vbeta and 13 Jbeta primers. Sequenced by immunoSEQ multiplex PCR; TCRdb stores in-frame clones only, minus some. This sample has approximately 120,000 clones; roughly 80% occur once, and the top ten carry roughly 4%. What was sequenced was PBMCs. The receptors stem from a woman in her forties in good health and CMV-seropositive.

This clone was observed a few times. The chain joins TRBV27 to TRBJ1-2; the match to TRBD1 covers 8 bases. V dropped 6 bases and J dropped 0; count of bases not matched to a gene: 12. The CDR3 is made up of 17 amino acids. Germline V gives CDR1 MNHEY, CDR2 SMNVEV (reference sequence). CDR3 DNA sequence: TGTGCCAGCAGCTCATGGACAGGGACTACTACTAACTATGGCTACACCTTC. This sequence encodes CASSSWTGTTTNYGYTF.

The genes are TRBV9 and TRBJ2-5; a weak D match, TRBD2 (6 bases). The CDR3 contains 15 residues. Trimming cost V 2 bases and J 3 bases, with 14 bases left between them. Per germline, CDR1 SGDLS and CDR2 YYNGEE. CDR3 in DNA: TGTGCCAGCAGCGTTAGCGGTCACCAGAAAGAGACCCAGTACTTC. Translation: CASSVSGHQKETQYF.

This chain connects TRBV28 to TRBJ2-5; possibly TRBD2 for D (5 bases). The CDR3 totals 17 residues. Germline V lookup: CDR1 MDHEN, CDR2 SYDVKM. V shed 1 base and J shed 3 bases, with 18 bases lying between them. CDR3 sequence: CASSLLPSQISKETQYF. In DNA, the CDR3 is TGTGCCAGCAGTTTATTGCCTAGCCAAATCTCGAAAGAGACCCAGTACTTC.

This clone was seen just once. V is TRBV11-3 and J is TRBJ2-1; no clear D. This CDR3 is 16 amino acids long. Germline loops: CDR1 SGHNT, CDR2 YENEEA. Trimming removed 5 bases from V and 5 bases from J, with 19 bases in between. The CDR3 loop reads CASSPRGTYNHNEQFF. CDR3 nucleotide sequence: TGTGCCAGCAGCCCCCGCGGAACCTACAATCACAATGAGCAGTTCTTC. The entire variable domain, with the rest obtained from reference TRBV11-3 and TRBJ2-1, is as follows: EAGVVQSPRYKIIEKKQPVAFWCNPISGHNTLYWYLQNLGQGPELLIRYENEEAVDDSQLPKDRFSAERLKGVDSTLKIQPAELGDSAVYLCASSPRGTYNHNEQFFGPGTRLTVL.

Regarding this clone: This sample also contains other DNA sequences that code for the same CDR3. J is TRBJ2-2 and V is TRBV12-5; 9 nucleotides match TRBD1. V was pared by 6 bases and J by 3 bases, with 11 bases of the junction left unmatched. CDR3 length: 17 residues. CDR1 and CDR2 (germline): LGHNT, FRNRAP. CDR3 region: CASGLLTGGAHTGELFF. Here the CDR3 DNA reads TGTGCTAGTGGCTTATTAACAGGGGGCGCCCACACCGGGGAGCTGTTTTTT.

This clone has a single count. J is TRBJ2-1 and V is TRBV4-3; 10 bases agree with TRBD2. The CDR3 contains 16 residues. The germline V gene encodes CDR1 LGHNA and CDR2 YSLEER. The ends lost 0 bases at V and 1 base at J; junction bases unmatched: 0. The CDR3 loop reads CASSQEAGGSYNEQFF. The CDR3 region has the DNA TGCGCCAGCAGCCAAGAAGCGGGAGGGTCCTACAATGAGCAGTTCTTC.

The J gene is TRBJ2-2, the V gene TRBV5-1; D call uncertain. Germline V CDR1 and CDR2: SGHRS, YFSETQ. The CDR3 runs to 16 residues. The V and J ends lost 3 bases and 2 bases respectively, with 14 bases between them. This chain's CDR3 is CASSSRGDLNTGELFF. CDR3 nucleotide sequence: TGCGCCAGCAGCTCCCGAGGAGACCTAAACACCGGGGAGCTGTTTTTT.

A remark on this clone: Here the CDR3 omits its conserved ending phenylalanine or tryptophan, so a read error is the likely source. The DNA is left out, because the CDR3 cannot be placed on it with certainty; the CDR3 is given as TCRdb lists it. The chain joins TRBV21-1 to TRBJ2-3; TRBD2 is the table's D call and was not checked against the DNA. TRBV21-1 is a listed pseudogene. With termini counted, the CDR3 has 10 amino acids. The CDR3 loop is CARSVASGRP.

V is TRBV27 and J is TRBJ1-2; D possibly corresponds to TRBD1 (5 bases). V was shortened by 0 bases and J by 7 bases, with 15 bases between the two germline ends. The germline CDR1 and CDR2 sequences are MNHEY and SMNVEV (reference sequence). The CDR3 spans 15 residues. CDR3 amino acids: CASSLSRPGWSGYTF. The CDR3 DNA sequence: TGTGCCAGCAGTTTATCCCGGCCAGGGTGGTCTGGCTACACCTTC.

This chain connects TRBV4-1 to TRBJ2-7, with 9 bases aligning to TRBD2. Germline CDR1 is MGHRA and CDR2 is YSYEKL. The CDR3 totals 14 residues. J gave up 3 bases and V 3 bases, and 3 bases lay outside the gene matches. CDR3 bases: TGCGCCAGCAGCCAGCTAGCGGGAAACTACGAGCAGTACTTC. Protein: CASSQLAGNYEQYF.